These 9 T cell receptor beta chains came from one sample sequenced in a study of T cells in Graves' hyperthyroidism and ophthalmopathy. Amplified TCR beta CDR3 regions derived from RNA transcripts. HTBI primers drove first-round RT-PCR of the TCR CDR3. TCRdb itself ran the multiplex PCR reads through MiXCR, one entry per CDR3 protein. The sample lists over 400,000 distinct CDR3 sequences; 22% were seen once. The source material was blood. These receptors were collected from a woman between 65 and 79 years old with Graves' ophthalmopathy.

This clonotype was seen repeatedly, ten times or more. The chain combines TRBV7-2 with TRBJ2-7, with 11 bases lining up with TRBD1. This CDR3 contains 15 residues. Trimming cost V 4 bases and J 3 bases; bases outside gene matches: 5. The germline V gene encodes CDR1 SGHTA and CDR2 FQGNSA. The chain's CDR3 is CASSWTGGILYEQYF. CDR3 coding DNA: TGTGCCAGCAGCTGGACAGGGGGCATTCTCTACGAGCAGTACTTC.

The rearrangement uses TRBV5-1 and TRBJ1-1; 8 bases are shared with TRBD1. The V gene end was trimmed by 4 bases and the J gene end by 8 bases; junction bases not matched to a gene: 10. The CDR3 is 14 amino acids. Germline V gene data show CDR1 as SGHRS and CDR2 as YFSETQ. CDR3 sequence reads: CASSPMTGEVEAFF. The CDR3 DNA is TGCGCCAGCAGCCCCATGACAGGGGAGGTAGAAGCTTTCTTT.

This clonotype was counted only a few times. The rearrangement links TRBV6-1 to TRBJ2-6; tentatively, D is TRBD1 (5 bases). V was clipped by 0 bases and J by 4 bases, with 10 bases between them. The germline CDR1 and CDR2 sequences are MNHNS and SASEGT. This CDR3 has 16 amino acids. CDR3 region: CASSEALGRGANVLTF. CDR3 nucleotides: TGTGCCAGCAGTGAAGCACTGGGGCGCGGGGCCAACGTCCTGACTTTC.

This clonotype has more than one count but fewer than ten. The rearrangement links TRBV20-1 to TRBJ1-1; 7 bases are shared with TRBD1. Germline CDR1 and CDR2: DFQATT and SNEGSKA (reference sequence). CDR3 length: 15 residues. V lost 8 bases to trimming and J lost 3 bases; unmatched junction nucleotides: 15. The CDR3 DNA follows: TGCAGTACAGGGGCTGGGAGGGGGCTGTACACTGAAGCTTTCTTT. Residues: CSTGAGRGLYTEAFF.

This clonotype occurred a few times. This sequence joins TRBV5-1 and TRBJ2-1; no firm D call. The V end lost 1 base, the J end lost 0 bases, and 8 bases lay between the germline ends. Germline CDR1 reads SGHRS; CDR2 reads YFSETQ. The CDR3 sequence is 15 residues long. The CDR3 protein is CASSLSASSYNEQFF. The CDR3 bases are TGCGCCAGCAGCTTGAGCGCCTCCTCCTACAATGAGCAGTTCTTC.

This clonotype was recorded at least ten times. The rearrangement links TRBV12-3 or TRBV12-4 to TRBJ2-2; 10 positions agree with TRBD2. Trimming cost V 5 bases and J 5 bases; bases outside gene matches: 5. This CDR3 is 15 amino acids long. The CDR3 is CASSPLAGVTGELFF. Here the CDR3 DNA reads TGTGCCAGCAGTCCCCTAGCGGGAGTAACCGGGGAGCTGTTTTTT.

A note on this clonotype: Because the CDR3 is missing its conserved closing phenylalanine or tryptophan, this is likely a read error. This chain joins TRBV2 and TRBJ2-7, with no clear D. The V gene's germline CDR1 is SNHLY and CDR2 FYNNEI. V was clipped by 6 bases and J by 3 bases, with 6 bases between them. CDR3 size: 11 residues. CDR3 loop: CASRGIYEQYL. As DNA, the CDR3 is TGTGCCAGCAGGGGCATCTACGAGCAGTACCTC.

This clonotype was picked up a small number of times. This chain uses TRBV5-1 with TRBJ1-1; no reliable D call. The V end was cut by 2 bases, the J end by 5 bases, with 13 bases between. CDR3 length equals 14 residues. Germline values: CDR1 SGHRS, CDR2 YFSETQ. The CDR3 DNA reads as TGCGCCAGCAGCTTAACCCCTATTAAGACTGAAGCTTTCTTT. The encoded protein is CASSLTPIKTEAFF.

At least ten counts were recorded for this clonotype. This sequence joins TRBV11-2 and TRBJ2-7, with D unclear. The V end was cut by 1 base, the J end by 3 bases, with 7 bases between. The CDR3 covers 13 residues. The V gene's germline CDR1 is SGHAT and CDR2 FQNNGV. The CDR3 protein is CASSLGTVYEQYF. For the CDR3, the DNA is TGTGCCAGCAGCTTAGGGACGGTCTACGAGCAGTACTTC.